This entry lists 9 T cell receptor beta chains sequenced from one sample in a study of vaccination effects on CD4 cells after COVID-19. Repertoires were generated with immunoSEQ multiplex PCR, while TCRdb's copy carries only in-frame clones and drops some. The repertoire has 29,000 or so clones, about 74% of them found once; the top ten carry roughly 16%. Antigen-specific CD4+ T cells were first expanded with viral peptide pools by the ViraFEST assay and only then sequenced. The authors isolated CD4+ T cells after nine to eleven days of culture. Two doses of either BNT162b2 or mRNA-1273 were given to each participant. No antigen has been assigned to these receptors. The sample here was CD4+ T cells from PBMCs cultured with HCoV-OC43 spike peptides, taken after COVID-19 vaccination. Subset reported: HCoV-OC43 spike overlapping peptide pool stimulation. The receptors come from a human donor who received a COVID-19 vaccine.

The V gene is TRBV20-1, the J gene TRBJ2-1; D gene uncertain. The germline CDR1 and CDR2 sequences are DFQATT and SNEGSKA (reference sequence). The CDR3 totals 10 residues. Trimming took off 5 bases at V and 5 bases at J, with 4 bases between the two ends. CDR3 nucleotides: TGCAGTGCTCTGGACAATGAGCAGTTCTTC. Its translation is CSALDNEQFF.

This clone was seen more than once but under ten times. The chain combines TRBV4-1 with TRBJ2-2, with 9 bases aligning to TRBD2. J was trimmed by 5 bases and V by 6 bases; bases with no gene match: 4. Per germline, CDR1 MGHRA and CDR2 YSYEKL. The CDR3 consists of 14 residues. CDR3 sequence: CASSFSGSTGELFF. Here the CDR3 DNA reads TGCGCCAGCAGTTTTAGCGGGAGTACCGGGGAGCTGTTTTTT.

The CDR3 coding sequence is TGCGCCAGCAGGTTCGGGTCCGCAGGGGGGGAGCTGTTTTTT. This sequence encodes CASRFGSAGGELFF. The V gene is TRBV5-1, the J gene TRBJ2-2; possibly TRBD1 for D (5 bases). The germline V gene encodes CDR1 SGHRS and CDR2 YFSETQ. V dropped 5 bases and J dropped 8 bases, with 16 bases sitting between them. The CDR3 consists of 14 residues.

The chain is built from TRBV29-1 and TRBJ2-1; D is undetermined. V lost 5 bases, J lost 0 bases, and 8 bases lay in between. The CDR3 is 13 amino acids. Germline CDR1 SQVTM, CDR2 ANQGSEA. In DNA form, the CDR3 reads TGCAGCGTTACCCGGAGCTCCTACAATGAGCAGTTCTTC. Protein sequence: CSVTRSSYNEQFF.

The chain employs TRBV4-2 and TRBJ1-1; a weak D match, TRBD1 (5 bases). CDR1 LGHNA and CDR2 YNFKEQ come from the germline V gene. V was shortened by 3 bases and J by 4 bases, with 12 bases between the two germline ends. This CDR3 is 14 amino acids long. CDR3 sequence reads: CASSQGRGTTEAFF. CDR3 sequence (DNA): TGTGCCAGCAGCCAGGGCAGAGGGACCACTGAAGCTTTCTTT.

The chain joins TRBV2 to TRBJ1-2; a possible D gene is TRBD1 (6 bases). The V gene's germline CDR1 is SNHLY and CDR2 FYNNEI. CDR3 length: 11 amino acids. The V end was cut by 2 bases, the J end by 14 bases, with 12 bases between. The CDR3 sequence is CASSERGGKTF. The CDR3 bases are TGTGCCAGCAGTGAAAGGGGGGGCAAGACCTTC. The complete variable domain, with remaining parts taken from reference TRBV2 and TRBJ1-2, reads EPEVTQTPSHQVTQMGQEVILRCVPISNHLYFYWYRQILGQKVEFLVSFYNNEISEKSEIFDDQFSVERPDGSNFTLKIRSTKLEDSAMYFCASSERGGKTFGSGTRLTVV.

The chain uses TRBV5-1 and TRBJ2-4, with TRBD2 matching 8 bases. V lost 0 bases, J lost 5 bases, and 7 bases stayed unmatched. There are 16 residues in the CDR3. From germline, CDR1 is SGHRS and CDR2 YFSETQ. CDR3 DNA sequence: TGCGCCAGCAGCTTGGCCGGGGGGGTATTCCAAAACATTCAGTACTTC. Translation: CASSLAGGVFQNIQYF.

This clone was observed once. This chain joins TRBV19 and TRBJ2-7; TRBD1 agrees at 7 bases. Looked up from germline, CDR1 is LNHDA and CDR2 is SQIVND (reference sequence). The CDR3 runs to 15 residues. The junction had 13 bases not matched to a gene; V was cut back by 8 bases and J by 3 bases. The CDR3 DNA reads as TGTGCCAGTGGTGAACAGGGGAGTGATTTCTACGAGCAGTACTTC. As protein: CASGEQGSDFYEQYF.

The chain links TRBV5-4 to TRBJ1-1, with a weak D call TRBD1 (5 bases). The CDR3 is made up of 15 amino acids. Germline CDR1 and CDR2: SGHNT and YYREEE (reference sequence). V lost 2 bases, J lost 4 bases, and 15 bases lay in between. CDR3 amino acids: CASSFELGATTEAFF. The CDR3 region has the DNA TGTGCCAGCAGCTTCGAGCTAGGGGCGACCACTGAAGCTTTCTTT.